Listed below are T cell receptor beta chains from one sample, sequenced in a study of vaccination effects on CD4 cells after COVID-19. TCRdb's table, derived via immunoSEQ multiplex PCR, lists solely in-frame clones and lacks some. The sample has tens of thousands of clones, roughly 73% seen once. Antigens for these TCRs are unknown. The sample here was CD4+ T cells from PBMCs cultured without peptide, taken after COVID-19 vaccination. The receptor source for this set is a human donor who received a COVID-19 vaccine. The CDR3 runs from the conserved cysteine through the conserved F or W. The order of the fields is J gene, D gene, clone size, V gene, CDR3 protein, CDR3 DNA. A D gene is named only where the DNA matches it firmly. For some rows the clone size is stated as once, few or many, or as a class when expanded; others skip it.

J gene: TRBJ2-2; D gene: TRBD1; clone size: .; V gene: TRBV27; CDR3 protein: CASSLQGAGTGELFF; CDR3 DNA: TGTGCCAGCAGTTTACAGGGGGCTGGCACCGGGGAGCTGTTTTTT
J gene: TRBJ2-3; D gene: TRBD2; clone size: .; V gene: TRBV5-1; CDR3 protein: CASSLRPRMSGGSTDTQYF; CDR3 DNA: TGCGCCAGCAGCCTGCGGCCCCGTATGAGCGGGGGAAGCACAGATACGCAGTATTTT
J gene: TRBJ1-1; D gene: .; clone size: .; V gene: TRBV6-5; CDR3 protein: CASSPPGGRAEAFF; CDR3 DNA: TGTGCCAGCAGCCCCCCCGGGGGCAGGGCTGAAGCTTTCTTT
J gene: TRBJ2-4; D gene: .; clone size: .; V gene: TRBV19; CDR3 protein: CASTYRTGIAKNIQYF; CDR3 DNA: TGTGCCAGTACATACCGAACAGGGATAGCCAAAAACATTCAGTACTTC
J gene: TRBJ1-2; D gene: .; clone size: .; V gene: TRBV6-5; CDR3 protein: CASSLTGNRYGYTF; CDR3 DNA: TGTGCCAGCAGTTTAACAGGGAATCGCTATGGCTACACCTTC
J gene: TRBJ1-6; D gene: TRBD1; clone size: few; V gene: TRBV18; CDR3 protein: CASSPGQGGSPLHF; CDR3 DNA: TGTGCCAGCTCACCCGGACAGGGGGGCTCACCCCTCCACTTT
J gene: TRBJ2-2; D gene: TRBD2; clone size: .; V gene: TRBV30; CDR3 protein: CAGVAGGANTGELFF; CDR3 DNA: TGTGCCGGGGTGGCGGGGGGGGCCAACACCGGGGAGCTGTTTTTT
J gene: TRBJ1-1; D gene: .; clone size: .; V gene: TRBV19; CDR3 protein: CASRDSRLNTEAFF; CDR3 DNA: TGTGCCAGTAGAGACTCCCGCCTGAACACTGAAGCTTTCTTT
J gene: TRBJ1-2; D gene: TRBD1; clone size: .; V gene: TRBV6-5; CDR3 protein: CASSPGQGNYGYTF; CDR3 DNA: TGTGCCAGCAGTCCGGGACAGGGGAACTATGGCTACACCTTC
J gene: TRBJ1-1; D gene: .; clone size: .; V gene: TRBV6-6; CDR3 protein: CASSYQGSGGTEAFF; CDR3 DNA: TGTGCCAGCAGTTACCAGGGGAGTGGCGGCACTGAAGCTTTCTTT
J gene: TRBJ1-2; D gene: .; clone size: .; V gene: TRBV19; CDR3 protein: CASSIAQYYGYTF; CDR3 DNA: TGTGCCAGTAGTATAGCCCAATACTATGGCTACACCTTC
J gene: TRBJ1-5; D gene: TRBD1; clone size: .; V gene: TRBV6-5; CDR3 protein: CASGRDRSNQPQHF; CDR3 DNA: TGTGCCAGCGGCCGGGACAGGAGCAATCAGCCCCAGCATTTT
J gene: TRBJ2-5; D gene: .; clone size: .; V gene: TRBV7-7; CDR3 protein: CASSHVSPGHPPETQYF; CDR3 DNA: TGTGCCAGCAGCCATGTTTCACCGGGACACCCTCCCGAGACCCAGTACTTC
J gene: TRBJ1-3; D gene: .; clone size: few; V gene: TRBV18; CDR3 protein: CASSPPGRSSGNTIYF; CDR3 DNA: TGTGCCAGCTCACCACCGGGAAGGAGCTCTGGAAACACCATATATTTT
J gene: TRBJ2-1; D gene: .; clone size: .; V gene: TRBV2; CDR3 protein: CASSEGGSYNEQFF; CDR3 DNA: TGTGCCAGCAGTGAGGGGGGCTCCTACAATGAGCAGTTCTTC
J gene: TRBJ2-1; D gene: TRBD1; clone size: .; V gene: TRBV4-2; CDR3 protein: CASASGDRVNEQFF; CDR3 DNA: TGTGCCAGCGCGTCGGGGGACAGGGTGAATGAGCAGTTCTTC
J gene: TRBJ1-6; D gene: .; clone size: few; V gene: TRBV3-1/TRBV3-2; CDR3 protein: CASSQWRVRDSPLHF; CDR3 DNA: TGTGCCAGCAGCCAATGGAGGGTGAGAGATTCACCCCTCCACTTT
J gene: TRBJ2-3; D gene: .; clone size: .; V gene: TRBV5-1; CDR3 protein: CASSFGQVADTQYF; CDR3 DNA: TGCGCCAGCAGCTTTGGCCAGGTGGCAGATACGCAGTATTTT
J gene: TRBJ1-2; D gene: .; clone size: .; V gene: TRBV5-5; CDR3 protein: CASSLTGSRGTF; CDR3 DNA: TGTGCCAGCAGCTTGACAGGAAGTCGGGGCACCTTC
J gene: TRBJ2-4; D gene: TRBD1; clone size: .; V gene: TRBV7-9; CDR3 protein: CASSSLGPGQGNIQYF; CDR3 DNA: TGTGCCAGCAGCTCCCTGGGACCGGGACAGGGGAACATTCAGTACTTC
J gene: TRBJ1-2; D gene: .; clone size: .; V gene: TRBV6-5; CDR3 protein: CASRRTSGYGYTF; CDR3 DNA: TGTGCCAGCAGGCGGACAAGCGGCTATGGCTACACCTTC
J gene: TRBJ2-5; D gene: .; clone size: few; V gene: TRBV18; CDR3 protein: CASSPPTGRETQYF; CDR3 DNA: TGTGCCAGCTCACCACCCACTGGGAGAGAGACCCAGTACTTC
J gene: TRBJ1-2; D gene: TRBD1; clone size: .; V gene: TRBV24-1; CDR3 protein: CATSDGATGNYGYTF; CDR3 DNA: TGTGCCACCAGTGATGGGGCGACAGGGAACTATGGCTACACCTTC
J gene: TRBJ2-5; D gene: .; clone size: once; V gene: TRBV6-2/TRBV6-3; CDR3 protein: CASSSPVKETQYF; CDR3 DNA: TGTGCCAGCAGTTCCCCGGTCAAAGAGACCCAGTACTTC
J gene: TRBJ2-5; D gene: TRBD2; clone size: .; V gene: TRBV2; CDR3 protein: CASRAGVGETQYF; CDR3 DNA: TGTGCCAGCCGAGCGGGGGTGGGGGAGACCCAGTACTTC
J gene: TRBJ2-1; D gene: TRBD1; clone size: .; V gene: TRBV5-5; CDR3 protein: CASSSHDRVTYNEQFF; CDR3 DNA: TGTGCCAGCAGCTCCCACGACAGGGTCACCTACAATGAGCAGTTCTTC
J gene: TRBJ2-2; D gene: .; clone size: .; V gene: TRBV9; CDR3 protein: CASSVANTGVGGGELFF; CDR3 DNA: TGTGCCAGCAGCGTAGCCAATACTGGGGTCGGTGGCGGGGAGCTGTTTTTT
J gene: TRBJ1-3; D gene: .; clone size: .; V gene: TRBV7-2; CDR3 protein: CASSLPQGTGNTIYF; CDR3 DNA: TGTGCCAGCAGCCTTCCACAGGGAACTGGAAACACCATATATTTT
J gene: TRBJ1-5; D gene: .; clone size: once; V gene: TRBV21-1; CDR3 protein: CAMHGGLEVVSNQPQHF; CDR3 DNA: TGTGCCATGCATGGAGGGCTGGAGGTAGTGAGCAATCAGCCCCAGCATTTT
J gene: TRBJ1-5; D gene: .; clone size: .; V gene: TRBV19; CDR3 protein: CASSAQLRDQPQHF; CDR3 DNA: TGTGCCAGTAGTGCACAATTGAGGGATCAGCCCCAGCATTTT
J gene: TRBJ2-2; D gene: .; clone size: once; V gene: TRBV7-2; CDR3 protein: CASSRETNTGELFF; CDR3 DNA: TGTGCCAGCAGCCGGGAGACGAACACCGGGGAGCTGTTTTTT
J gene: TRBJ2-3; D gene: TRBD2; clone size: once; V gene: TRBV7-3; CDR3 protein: CASTTHGGKGGTDTQYF; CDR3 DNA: TGTGCCAGCACGACGCACGGGGGGAAAGGTGGGACAGATACGCAGTATTTT
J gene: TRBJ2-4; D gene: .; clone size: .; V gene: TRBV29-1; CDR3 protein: CSVATGLDIQYF; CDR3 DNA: TGCAGCGTTGCCACAGGGCTTGACATTCAGTACTTC
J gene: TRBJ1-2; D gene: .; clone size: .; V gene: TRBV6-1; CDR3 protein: CASSEGGWQGGGYTF; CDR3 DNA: TGTGCCAGCAGTGAAGGGGGGTGGCAGGGAGGTGGCTACACCTTC
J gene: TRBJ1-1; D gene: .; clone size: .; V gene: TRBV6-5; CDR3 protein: CASSWEVNTEAFF; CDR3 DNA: TGTGCCAGCAGTTGGGAGGTGAACACTGAAGCTTTCTTT
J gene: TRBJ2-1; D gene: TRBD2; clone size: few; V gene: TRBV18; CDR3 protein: CASSRRGGASGNEQFF; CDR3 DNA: TGTGCCAGCTCAAGACGCGGGGGGGCGTCGGGAAATGAGCAGTTCTTC
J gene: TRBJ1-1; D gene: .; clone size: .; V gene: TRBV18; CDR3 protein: CASSPRISGGGTEAFF; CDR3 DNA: TGTGCCAGCTCACCAAGGATTTCGGGGGGCGGCACTGAAGCTTTCTTT
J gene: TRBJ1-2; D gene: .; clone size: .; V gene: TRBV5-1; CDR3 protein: CASSLDSRRNYGYTF; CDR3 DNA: TGCGCCAGCAGCTTGGATTCCAGGAGGAACTATGGCTACACCTTC
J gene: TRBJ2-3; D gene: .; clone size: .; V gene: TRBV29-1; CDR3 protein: CSVPGQSTDTQYF; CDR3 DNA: TGCAGCGTCCCGGGGCAGAGCACAGATACGCAGTATTTT
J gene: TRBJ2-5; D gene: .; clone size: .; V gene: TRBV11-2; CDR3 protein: CASSFRAGKGETQYF; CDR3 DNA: TGTGCCAGCAGCTTTCGCGCAGGGAAGGGAGAGACCCAGTACTTC
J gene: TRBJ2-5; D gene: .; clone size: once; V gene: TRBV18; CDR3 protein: CASSVGTAETQYF; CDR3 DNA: TGTGCCAGCTCAGTAGGGACGGCAGAGACCCAGTACTTC
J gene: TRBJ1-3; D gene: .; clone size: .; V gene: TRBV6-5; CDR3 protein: CASSFSRVQSSNTIYF; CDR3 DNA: TGTGCCAGCAGTTTTAGTAGGGTTCAATCCTCGAACACCATATATTTT
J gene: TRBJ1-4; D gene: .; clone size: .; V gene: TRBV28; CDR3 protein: CASTGAGSTNEKLFF; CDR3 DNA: TGTGCCAGCACCGGAGCTGGGTCCACTAATGAAAAACTGTTTTTT
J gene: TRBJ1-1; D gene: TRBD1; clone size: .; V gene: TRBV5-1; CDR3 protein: CASSFSTGGFVEAFF; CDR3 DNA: TGCGCCAGCAGCTTTTCGACAGGGGGCTTCGTTGAAGCTTTCTTT
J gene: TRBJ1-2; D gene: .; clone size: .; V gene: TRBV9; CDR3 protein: CASSANYGYTF; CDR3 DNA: TGTGCCAGCAGCGCTAATTATGGCTACACCTTC
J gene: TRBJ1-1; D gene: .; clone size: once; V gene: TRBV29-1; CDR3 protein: CSVDSLQDTEAFF; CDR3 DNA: TGCAGCGTTGACAGCCTTCAAGACACTGAAGCTTTCTTT
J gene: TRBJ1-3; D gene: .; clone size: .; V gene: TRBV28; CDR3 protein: CASSLDGRRNTIYF; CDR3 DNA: TGTGCCAGCAGTTTGGACGGAAGAAGAAACACCATATATTTT
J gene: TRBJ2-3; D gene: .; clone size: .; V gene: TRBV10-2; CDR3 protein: CASSPWEAASTDTQYF; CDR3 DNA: TGCGCCAGCAGTCCATGGGAAGCGGCTAGCACAGATACGCAGTATTTT
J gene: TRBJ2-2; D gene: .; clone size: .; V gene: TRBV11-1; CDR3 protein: CASSLYAISTGELFF; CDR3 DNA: TGTGCCAGCAGCTTGTATGCGATTAGCACCGGGGAGCTGTTTTTT
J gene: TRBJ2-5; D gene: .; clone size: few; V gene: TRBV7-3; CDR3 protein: CASSLYTQETQYF; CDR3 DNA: TGTGCCAGCAGCCTATACACCCAAGAGACCCAGTACTTC
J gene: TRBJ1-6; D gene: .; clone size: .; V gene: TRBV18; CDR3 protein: CASSPAGNYNSPLHF; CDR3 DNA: TGTGCCAGCTCACCAGCCGGGAACTATAATTCACCCCTCCACTTT
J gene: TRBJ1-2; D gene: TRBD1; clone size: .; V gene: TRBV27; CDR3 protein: CASSSYGTGFNGYTF; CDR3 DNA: TGTGCCAGCAGTTCCTACGGGACAGGGTTTAACGGCTACACCTTC
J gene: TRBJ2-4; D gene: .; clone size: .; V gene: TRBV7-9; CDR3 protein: CASSLGAGLGKNIQYF; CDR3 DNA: TGTGCCAGCAGCTTAGGGGCTGGGCTGGGCAAAAACATTCAGTACTTC
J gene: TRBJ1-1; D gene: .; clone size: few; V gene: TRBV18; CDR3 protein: CASSPPAAGETEAFF; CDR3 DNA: TGTGCCAGCTCACCACCGGCGGCCGGGGAGACTGAAGCTTTCTTT